These T cell receptor beta chains were read from a single sample in a study of CD8+CD57+ T cells in acquired aplastic anemia. TCRdb independently ran MiXCR on the reads; one entry per CDR3 protein. The sample carries 160,000 or so distinct CDR3 sequences, approximately 51% recorded once. Sequenced sample: sorted CD4+, CD8+, or CD8+CD57+ T cells (not recorded which) from PBMCs. The receptor set was obtained from a human donor with aplastic anemia. CDR3s include the opening cysteine and the closing phenylalanine or tryptophan. Each record gives: V gene, J gene, clone size, D gene, CDR3 DNA, CDR3 protein. The D gene is left open where the match is weak. Size is stated for part of the rows, as once, few or many counts, or as a class when the clone is expanded.

TRBV6-2/TRBV6-3	TRBJ1-2	few	TRBD1	TGTGCCAGCAGCGAGAAGACAGGGGATAACTATGGCTACACCTTC	CASSEKTGDNYGYTF
TRBV18	TRBJ1-2	few	TRBD1	TGTGCCAGCTCACTCGTCCCGGGACAGGGGATTAATGGCTACACCTTC	CASSLVPGQGINGYTF
TRBV7-9	TRBJ1-2	many	-	TGTGCCAGCAGCTTAGACCGGCGCCTCACCTTC	CASSLDRRLTF
TRBV6-2/TRBV6-3	TRBJ1-5	many	-	TGTGCCAGCAGTTCAGGGAGGGGCAATCAGCCCCAGCATTTT	CASSSGRGNQPQHF
TRBV7-2	TRBJ2-7	many	TRBD1	TGTGCCAGCAGCCCCCCCGGGACAGGGGCTTCCGAGCAGTACTTC	CASSPPGTGASEQYF
TRBV19	TRBJ2-2	-	TRBD2	TGTGCCAGTAGTATCGGTTGGATGTCTAGCGGGAACACCGGGGAGCTGTTTTTT	CASSIGWMSSGNTGELFF
TRBV2	TRBJ1-5	-	-	TGTGCCAGCAGTGAAGAACGTGACCAGCCCCAGCATTTT	CASSEERDQPQHF
TRBV2	TRBJ1-1	-	TRBD1	TGTGCCAGCAGTCGACAGGGGGCGTCAAGCACTGAAGCTTTCTTT	CASSRQGASSTEAFF
TRBV10-3	TRBJ2-7	few	TRBD2	TGTGCCATCAGGGCGGGGGACCTAGGATACGAGCAGTACTTC	CAIRAGDLGYEQYF
TRBV19	TRBJ1-2	once	TRBD1	TGTGCCAGTAGTACCCAACGACAGGGGGTGAGCTATGGCTACACCTTC	CASSTQRQGVSYGYTF
TRBV6-1	TRBJ2-2	-	TRBD2	TGTGCCAGCGGTGAATATGGCGGGAGTTCGAACACCGGGGAGCTGTTTTTT	CASGEYGGSSNTGELFF
TRBV29-1	TRBJ1-2	once	-	TGCAGCGTTGAATCGGGGGGCGGAGGTGGCTACACCTTC	CSVESGGGGGYTF
TRBV29-1	TRBJ2-3	-	TRBD2	TGCAGCGTCGCCTGGACTAGCCGGATTCCCGATACGCAGTATTTT	CSVAWTSRIPDTQYF
TRBV25-1	TRBJ2-5	once	TRBD2	TGTGCCAGCAGTTACGGGAGGGTAGAGACCCAGCACTTC	CASSYGRVETQHF
TRBV11-2	TRBJ2-1	-	TRBD2	TGTGCCAGCAGCTTAGGGACTAGCGGGAGGTCGGTCGATGAGCAGTTCTTC	CASSLGTSGRSVDEQFF
TRBV10-3	TRBJ1-2	medium-sized	TRBD1	TGTGCCATCAGGACAGGGAACTATGGCTACACCTTC	CAIRTGNYGYTF
TRBV6-7	TRBJ2-5	few	-	TGTGCCAGCAGTAACCGGGAGACCCAGTACTTC	CASSNRETQYF
TRBV25-1	TRBJ1-1	-	-	TGTGCCAGCAGTGAATTGGGGGACATGAACACTGAAGCTTTCTTT	CASSELGDMNTEAFF
TRBV7-2	TRBJ1-5	many	-	TGTGCCAGCAGCTTATCCCTCGGCCCCCAGCATTTT	CASSLSLGPQHF
TRBV29-1	TRBJ1-2	few	-	TGCAGCGTTCCTATACCCGCGGGGTATGGCTACACCTTC	CSVPIPAGYGYTF
TRBV29-1	TRBJ1-1	few	-	TGCAGCGCCTCGGCGGGGATAAACACTGAAGCTTTCTTT	CSASAGINTEAFF
TRBV19	TRBJ1-2	many	-	TGTGCCAGTAGGGGGACCCAAAGGTCTGGCTACACCTTC	CASRGTQRSGYTF
TRBV19	TRBJ2-3	many	-	TGTGCCAGTAGTACCTCGGACACAGATACGCAGTATTTT	CASSTSDTDTQYF
TRBV19	TRBJ2-7	-	TRBD1	TGTGCCAGTAAGGGGACAGGGGCGTACGAGCAGTACTTC	CASKGTGAYEQYF
TRBV7-9	TRBJ2-2	many	-	TGTGCCAGCAGCTCACCTGTCGGCAGGGTCAGGTCCGGGGAGCTGTTTTTT	CASSSPVGRVRSGELFF
TRBV14	TRBJ1-2	many	TRBD1	TGTGCCAGCAGCCAGGTCGGGACAGGCGAAGGCTACACCTTC	CASSQVGTGEGYTF
TRBV27	TRBJ2-5	few	TRBD1	TGTGCCAGCAGTTCCCCTTGGGGACAGGGGAAAGAGACCCAGTACTTC	CASSSPWGQGKETQYF
TRBV20-1	TRBJ2-5	-	TRBD2	TGCAGTGCTCCGACTAGCGGGAAAGAGACCCAGTACTTC	CSAPTSGKETQYF
TRBV7-8	TRBJ1-1	-	TRBD1	TGTGCCAGCAGCTCGGACAGGGGTACTGAAGCTTTCTTT	CASSSDRGTEAFF